Listed below are T cell receptor beta chains from one sample, sequenced in a study of low-dose radiotherapy and immunotherapy resistance in tumors. TCRdb ran MiXCR on the reads and lists one entry per CDR3 protein. The table lists tens of thousands of distinct CDR3 sequences, 12% of them singletons. The sample was PBMCs, taken before treatment. The receptors originated from a female donor with ovarian cancer. The CDR3 runs from the conserved cysteine through the conserved F or W. D genes are given only for firm matches. The size entry is marked missing in some rows and otherwise reads once, few, many or a size class.

size | J | D | V | DNA | CDR3
many | TRBJ2-3 | TRBD2 | TRBV5-6 | TGTGCCAGCAGCCCGCCCAATAGGGGCGGGGGGTCCACAGATACGCAGTATTTT | CASSPPNRGGGSTDTQYF
many | TRBJ2-1 | TRBD2 | TRBV7-9 | TGTGCCAGCAGCCCCGTGGCTAGCGGGGCCACCAATGAGCAGTTCTTC | CASSPVASGATNEQFF
many | TRBJ2-4 | NA | TRBV11-2 | TGTGCCAGCAGCTCCTCCCGGGGCAGGGAAAACATTCAGTACTTC | CASSSSRGRENIQYF
many | TRBJ2-7 | TRBD1 | TRBV2 | TGTGCCAGCAGTGGACGTGGGGGACAGGCCTACGAGCAGTACTTC | CASSGRGGQAYEQYF
many | TRBJ2-1 | TRBD2 | TRBV6-6 | TGTGCCACCCTGTGGGCTAGCGGGGAATACAATGAGCAGTTCTTC | CATLWASGEYNEQFF
many | TRBJ2-5 | TRBD1 | TRBV6-1 | TGTGCCAGCAGAGAAGGGACAGGGAGGACCCAGTACTTC | CASREGTGRTQYF
NA | TRBJ2-5 | NA | TRBV28 | TGTGCCACCAAGGGCCCGGGGGAGACCCAGTACTTC | CATKGPGETQYF
NA | TRBJ2-7 | NA | TRBV6-5 | TGTGCCAGCGGGGACGGAGACTACGAGCAGTACTTC | CASGDGDYEQYF
many | TRBJ2-4 | TRBD2 | TRBV7-9 | TGTGCCAGCAGCTTAATAATAGCGGGGGACATTCAGTACTTC | CASSLIIAGDIQYF
many | TRBJ1-4 | NA | TRBV16 | TGTGCCAGCAGCCAATTCTCCAGGGAGGGCGAAAAACTGTTTTTT | CASSQFSREGEKLFF
many | TRBJ2-1 | TRBD2 | TRBV20-1 | TGCAGTGCTAGAGTAACTAGCGGGGCCCCCTACAATGAGCAGTTCTTC | CSARVTSGAPYNEQFF
NA | TRBJ1-2 | NA | TRBV18 | TGTGCCAGCTCACCACTCGGGCAGACTTATGGCTACACCTTC | CASSPLGQTYGYTF
many | TRBJ1-6 | NA | TRBV4-1 | TGCGCCAGCAGCCATATCCCAAGCTCCTATAATTCACCCCTCCACTTT | CASSHIPSSYNSPLHF
many | TRBJ2-1 | NA | TRBV6-1 | TGTGCCAGCAGCAGCAGCCTGTCTACTATCTCCTACAATGAGCAGTTCTTC | CASSSSLSTISYNEQFF
many | TRBJ1-1 | TRBD1 | TRBV30 | TGTGCCTGGAGTGGGGACAGGACGAACACTGAAGCTTTCTTT | CAWSGDRTNTEAFF
many | TRBJ1-5 | NA | TRBV19 | TGTGCCAGTAAAGCGGCGGGCAATCAGCCCCAGCATTTT | CASKAAGNQPQHF
NA | TRBJ2-5 | TRBD2 | TRBV6-8 | TGTGCCAGCAGTGCCCACCCTAGCGGGAGTATTCGGAAGACCCAGTACTTC | CASSAHPSGSIRKTQYF
many | TRBJ1-5 | NA | TRBV29-1 | TGCAGCGTCTCGCAGGGGAGCCACGAGCCCCAGCATTTT | CSVSQGSHEPQHF
NA | TRBJ2-7 | TRBD1 | TRBV6-5 | TGTGCCAGCAGTTACGGGGGACAGGGAGCTTACGAGCAGTACTTC | CASSYGGQGAYEQYF
many | TRBJ2-6 | NA | TRBV20-1 | TGCAGTGCTAGACATACAGGGAGGTCTGGGGCCAACGTCCTGACTTTC | CSARHTGRSGANVLTF
many | TRBJ2-3 | NA | TRBV25-1 | TGTGCCAGCAGTGGATGGACAGGCACAGATACGCAGTATTTT | CASSGWTGTDTQYF
many | TRBJ2-4 | TRBD2 | TRBV5-1 | TGCGCCAGCAGCCAGAGACTAGCGGGAGACATTCAGTACTTC | CASSQRLAGDIQYF
many | TRBJ2-2 | NA | TRBV7-3 | TGTGCCAGCAGCCAAACAGGGAACGGCGGGGAGCTGTTTTTT | CASSQTGNGGELFF
many | TRBJ2-2 | TRBD1 | TRBV7-9 | TGTGCCAGCAGCTCACAGGGGGTGAACACCGGGGAGCTGTTTTTT | CASSSQGVNTGELFF
few | TRBJ1-3 | TRBD1 | TRBV29-1 | TGCAGCGTTGCAACAGGGGGCTCGGACACCATATATTTT | CSVATGGSDTIYF
many | TRBJ1-2 | NA | TRBV6-5 | TGTGCCAGCAGTTACGCCGGAACCTGGGGTGGCTACACCTTC | CASSYAGTWGGYTF
few | TRBJ1-2 | NA | TRBV12-3/TRBV12-4 | TGTGCCAGCAGTTTGCGGGGGAACTATGGCTACACCTTC | CASSLRGNYGYTF
medium-sized | TRBJ1-2 | NA | TRBV6-1 | TGTGCCAGCAGTGGCCAAAAGACAGGATCGAGTGGCTACACCTTC | CASSGQKTGSSGYTF
few | TRBJ2-7 | TRBD2 | TRBV14 | TGTGCCAGCAGCCTGGGACTAGCGCCTACCTACGAGCAGTACTTC | CASSLGLAPTYEQYF
many | TRBJ2-1 | TRBD2 | TRBV5-1 | TGCGCCAGCAGCCCCATAGCGGGGGGGTCCTACAATGAGCAGTTCTTC | CASSPIAGGSYNEQFF